The T cell receptor beta chain under discussion was sequenced for a study of T cells after posttransplantation cyclophosphamide. V was pared by 0 bases and J by 6 bases, with 0 bases of the junction left unmatched. Germline V gene lookup returns CDR1 SGHNT and CDR2 YYREEE (reference sequence). There are 13 residues in the CDR3. Generated by immunoSEQ multiplex PCR, the TCRdb table keeps only in-frame clones and is missing some. In the table there are 1,500 or so clones, approximately 97% of which are singletons. V and J are TRBV5-4 and TRBJ2-1; the match to TRBD1 covers 7 bases. The TCR comes from a woman aged 55 to 70 in good health, CMV-negative, and a related stem cell transplant donor. Sequenced sample: naive CD8+ T cells sorted from PBMCs. CDR3 amino acids: CASSLGQGNEQFF. In DNA, the CDR3 is TGTGCCAGCAGCTTGGGACAGGGCAATGAGCAGTTCTTC.